This passage covers 11 T cell receptor beta chains from one sample sequenced in a study of long-term antiretroviral therapy in people with HIV (dated by TCRdb to the early 2020s). The immunoSEQ hsTCRB v3.0 assay was used at survey level resolution to sequence the TRB variable region. Not all clones reach the TCRdb copy of this immuneACCESS table, which keeps in-frame sequences only. Checked studies attribute under half of the gap to unresolved V genes and leave the rest unexplained. In this sample the table shows over 15,000 clones, approximately 86% of which occur a single time. About 14% of the sample lies in the top ten. The sequencing used unsorted PBMCs, collected 2.2 to 2.3 years before starting antiretroviral therapy. These receptors were obtained from a young woman with HIV.

The chain is built from TRBV25-1 and TRBJ1-1; maybe TRBD1 (6 bases). CDR3 length: 14 amino acids. Trimming took off 3 bases at V and 5 bases at J, with 13 bases between the two ends. Germline V gives CDR1 MGHDK, CDR2 SYGVNS. CDR3 region: CASSDLYRDTEAFF. CDR3 bases: TGTGCCAGCAGTGATCTCTACAGGGATACTGAAGCTTTCTTT.

The chain links TRBV5-1 to TRBJ1-4, with 10 bases fitting TRBD1. The CDR3 totals 15 residues. Germline V lookup: CDR1 SGHRS, CDR2 YFSETQ. V trimming: 4 bases; J trimming: 3 bases; junction bases outside the gene matches: 3. The DNA for the CDR3 is TGCGCCAGCAGCCCCGGACAGGGGGCTAATGAAAAACTGTTTTTT. This translates into CASSPGQGANEKLFF.

The J gene is TRBJ2-7, the V gene TRBV11-2, with a possible D match to TRBD2 (5 bases). Trimming removed 0 bases at V and 6 bases at J, with 9 bases between. This CDR3 has 13 residues. Germline V gene sequence: CDR1 SGHAT, CDR2 FQNNGV. CDR3 DNA: TGTGCCAGCAGCTTAGAGAACAGCGGCGAGCAGTACTTC. Translated, it gives CASSLENSGEQYF. Using reference TRBV11-2 and TRBJ2-7 for the parts outside the CDR3, the full variable domain is EAGVAQSPRYKIIEKRQSVAFWCNPISGHATLYWYQQILGQGPKLLIQFQNNGVVDDSQLPKDRFSAERLKGVDSTLKIQPAKLEDSAVYLCASSLENSGEQYFGPGTRLTVT.

The chain joins TRBV5-4 to TRBJ1-3, with D possibly being TRBD1 (5 bases). The V gene lost 3 bases and the J gene lost 0 bases, with 7 bases spanning the gap. This CDR3 contains 14 residues. CDR1 is SGHNT, CDR2 YYREEE, per germline (reference sequence). This CDR3 reads CASSWGLSGNTIYF. Here the CDR3 DNA reads TGTGCCAGCAGCTGGGGACTCTCTGGAAACACCATATATTTT.

This chain uses TRBV4-2 with TRBJ2-3; 12 nucleotides match TRBD2. The V and J ends lost 0 bases and 4 bases, in that order; junction bases with no gene match: 2. CDR3 length equals 16 residues. The germline gives CDR1 LGHNA, CDR2 YNFKEQ. The CDR3: CASSQELAGGADTQYF. The CDR3 nucleotides read TGTGCCAGCAGCCAAGAGCTAGCGGGGGGGGCAGATACGCAGTATTTT.

This rearrangement joins TRBV18 to TRBJ1-1; D might be TRBD1 (5 bases). The CDR3 totals 17 residues. Germline lookup yields CDR1 KGHSH and CDR2 LQKENI. V was pared by 6 bases and J by 3 bases, with 23 bases between. The CDR3 DNA reads TGTGCCAGCTCCCTCAACCCTATTCAGGGATTGGACACTGAAGCTTTCTTT. Amino acids: CASSLNPIQGLDTEAFF. The full variable domain, its missing parts supplied by reference TRBV18 and TRBJ1-1, is NAGVMQNPRHLVRRRGQEARLRCSPMKGHSHVYWYRQLPEEGLKFMVYLQKENIIDESGMPKERFSAEFPKEGPSILRIQQVVRGDSAAYFCASSLNPIQGLDTEAFFGQGTRLTVV.

The chain is built from TRBV11-1 and TRBJ2-7; no clear D. The V and J ends lost 5 bases and 4 bases respectively, with 12 bases between them. This CDR3 is built from 13 residues. CDR1 is SGHAT, CDR2 FQDESV, per germline (reference sequence). The DNA of the CDR3 is TGTGCCAGCAGCCTTACCCCACTTTACGAGCAGTACTTC. Translation gives CASSLTPLYEQYF. Combining the CDR3 with reference TRBV11-1 and TRBJ2-7 gives the whole variable domain EAEVAQSPRYKITEKSQAVAFWCDPISGHATLYWYRQILGQGPELLVQFQDESVVDDSQLPKDRFSAERLKGVDSTLKIQPAELGDSAMYLCASSLTPLYEQYFGPGTRLTVT.

The chain carries TRBV9 and TRBJ2-3, with 8 bases matching TRBD1. Looked up from germline, CDR1 is SGDLS and CDR2 is YYNGEE. CDR3 length equals 15 residues. With 5 bases clipped from V and 3 bases from J, the junction kept 8 bases outside the gene matches. DNA of the CDR3: TGTGCCAGCAGGAGCTCCGGGACAGGAACAGATACGCAGTATTTT. The encoded protein is CASRSSGTGTDTQYF.

This chain links TRBV6-6 with TRBJ1-1; 8 bases map to TRBD1. This CDR3 has 13 amino acids. Trimming removed 6 bases from V and 4 bases from J; junction bases left unmatched: 4. Germline CDR1 reads MNHNY; CDR2 reads SVGAGI (reference sequence). The CDR3 spells CASRETGGTEAFF. CDR3 nucleotides: TGTGCCAGCAGGGAAACAGGGGGCACTGAAGCTTTCTTT.

This chain uses TRBV4-3 with TRBJ2-7; D may be TRBD2 (5 bases). V was trimmed by 0 bases and J by 4 bases, leaving 13 bases between them. The CDR3 consists of 15 residues. Germline-derived CDR1 and CDR2 are LGHNA and YSLEER. The CDR3: CASSQEPGTRYEQYF. CDR3 bases: TGCGCCAGCAGCCAAGAACCCGGTACTAGGTACGAGCAGTACTTC.

V and J are TRBV10-3 and TRBJ1-2, with TRBD1 as a possible D gene (5 bases). This CDR3 is 13 amino acids long. V was clipped by 6 bases and J by 3 bases, with 11 bases between them. Germline assignment: CDR1 ENHRY and CDR2 SYGVKD. The CDR3 DNA is TGTGCCATCAGGGCGGGGGAGGACTATGGCTACACCTTC. Protein product: CAIRAGEDYGYTF.